This T cell receptor (beta chain) was captured in a study of somatic mutations in T cells in chronic GVHD (dated by TCRdb to the early 2020s). As for this clone: Which antigen it targets is not known. Base qualities are missing; no much larger clone stands one base away.

For sorting, cells were stained with anti-CD3, anti-CD4, anti-CD8 and a Vbeta20 antibody from the IOTest Beta Mark kit and sorted on a FACSAria III to a purity above 97%. Peripheral blood was collected in sodium heparin tubes, and mononuclear cells were isolated by Ficoll-Paque PLUS density gradient centrifugation. CD4+ Vbeta20+, CD4+ Vbeta20-, and CD8+ T cell fractions were FACS-sorted before TCRbeta deep sequencing. Genomic DNA was isolated and then used for TCRbeta deep sequencing. The immunoSEQ assay, provided as a commercial service, was used for TCRbeta CDR3 sequencing and initial data processing. From the authors' description of their analysis: Reads were demultiplexed, adapter and primer sequences removed, similar clones merged by frequency-ratio clustering, and V, D, J genes annotated with IMGT. The clones in this table, taken by TCRdb from immuneACCESS, are in-frame only. Not every clone is retained; where verified, under half of the shortfall comes from an unresolved V gene, and the cause of the rest is unknown. The V and J calls and clone size are taken from that table; D and trimming were inferred from the DNA. A total of 11,000 to 15,000 clones appear in this sample, 78% of them only once. The ten most abundant clones make up 32% of the sample.

Trimming costs V 2 bases and J 3 bases, and their ends lie 10 bases apart. Its CDR3 holds 14 amino acids, cysteine through phenylalanine. CDR3 DNA is the only sequence kept; it has 42 bases, read in frame from the first base. From a lookup of the germline V gene (reference sequence), CDR1 and CDR2 are SEHNR and FQNEAQ. The receptor comes from a male patient between 45 and 60 years old with chronic graft-versus-host disease. After a transplant, some T cells may be of graft donor origin. Sequencing was carried out using Vbeta20-negative CD4+ T cells from blood. The sample's cell subset or site label is to be understood as: CD4+ T cells sorted as TCR Vbeta20 negative by flow cytometry. The rearrangement joined TRBV7-9 to TRBJ1-1; TRBD1 is possibly the D segment (6 matching bases). The sequenced DNA is TGTGCCAGCAGCTTACAGCAGGGGTACACTGAAGCTTTCTTT. It translates to CASSLQQGYTEAFF.